The 7 T cell receptor beta chains given below trace back to one sample, sequenced in a study of blood T cell repertoires in COVID-19. The assay was immunoSEQ multiplex PCR, and TCRdb's table has in-frame clones only and misses some. Among approximately 220,000 clones listed, roughly 80% were seen once. The sample was PBMCs or T cells enriched from blood (not recorded which). The receptors were sampled from a woman between 45 and 60 years old who had been exposed to COVID-19.

This sequence joins TRBV4-1 and TRBJ2-7; TRBD2 aligns across 8 bases. Germline trimming cut 4 bases from V and 0 bases from J; bases unmatched to any gene: 5. The CDR3 contains 15 residues. Germline V gene sequence: CDR1 MGHRA, CDR2 YSYEKL. The CDR3 spells CASSLSGGPSYEQYF. The CDR3 DNA reads as TGCGCCAGCAGCCTGAGCGGGGGCCCCTCCTACGAGCAGTACTTC.

This clone was counted once. The rearrangement joins TRBV27 to TRBJ2-3, with TRBD2 identical over 7 bases. Looked up from germline, CDR1 is MNHEY and CDR2 is SMNVEV (reference sequence). V trimming: 8 bases; J trimming: 0 bases; junction bases outside the gene matches: 8. This CDR3 contains 15 residues. The chain's CDR3 is CASGLGGTSTDTQYF. The CDR3 bases are TGTGCCAGCGGATTGGGGGGGACTAGCACAGATACGCAGTATTTT.

The count of this clone is one. V usage is TRBV6-2 or TRBV6-3 and J usage is TRBJ1-5; D not certain. Germline V gene sequence: CDR1 MNHEY, CDR2 SVGEGT. The V and J ends lost 2 bases and 2 bases respectively, with 7 bases between them. CDR3 length: 14 residues. For the CDR3, the DNA is TGTGCCAGCAGTTACGACGGGGGCAATCAGCCCCAGCATTTT. Translation: CASSYDGGNQPQHF.

The rearrangement links TRBV29-1 to TRBJ2-1; 10 nucleotides align to TRBD2. The CDR3 is 16 amino acids. Trimming took 3 bases from V and 1 from J; bases not matched to a gene: 6. Germline values: CDR1 SQVTM, CDR2 ANQGSEA. The CDR3 DNA reads as TGCAGCGTTGACCTAGCGGGGGCTCCATCCTACAATGAGCAGTTCTTC. Translating it yields CSVDLAGAPSYNEQFF.

The V and J genes are TRBV7-2 and TRBJ1-1; D remains unclear. V was pared by 5 bases and J by 1 base, with 17 bases between. The CDR3 covers 16 residues. The germline CDR1 and CDR2 sequences are SGHTA and FQGNSA. The CDR3, as DNA: TGTGCCAGCAGCCCCCGACCTAGCCTATGGAACACTGAAGCTTTCTTT. This translates into CASSPRPSLWNTEAFF.

Concerning this clone itself: The germline gene is not matched at one end of the junction; a read error may be the cause. V gene TRBV6-2 or TRBV6-3 combines with J gene TRBJ1-2, with 7 positions matching TRBD1. This CDR3 has 13 amino acids. Germline V gives CDR1 MNHEY, CDR2 SVGEGT. CDR3 sequence (DNA): TGTGCCAGCGGTTACAGGGGCTACTATGGCTACACCTTC. Its protein is CASGYRGYYGYTF.

The chain has TRBV5-1 and TRBJ1-1, with a weak D call TRBD1 (6 bases). The V and J ends lost 3 bases and 4 bases respectively, with 19 bases between them. The CDR3 runs 16 residues. Germline CDR1 reads SGHRS; CDR2 reads YFSETQ. The CDR3 sequence: CASSSSGGGRATEAFF. The CDR3 DNA sequence: TGCGCCAGCAGCTCCTCAGGCGGGGGGCGGGCCACTGAAGCTTTCTTT.